These T cell receptor beta chains were read from a single sample in a study of spatial heterogeneity in lung cancer. TCRdb analysed the 5' RACE reads with MiXCR anew, one entry per CDR3 protein. The data contain 3,500 to 5,500 distinct CDR3 sequences, approximately 6.1% of them singletons. This material consisted of lung tumor tissue, taken at surgery. The receptors stem from a male donor with early-stage non-small cell lung cancer. The CDR3 runs from the conserved cysteine through the conserved F or W. A D gene is named only where the DNA matches it firmly. Expanded clones get a size class; other rows say once, few or many, or leave the size out.

j_call d_call v_call clone_size cdr3_nt cdr3_aa
TRBJ2-1 NA TRBV20-1 NA TGCAGTGCTAGAGAGTGGCTGAGCTCCTACAATGAGCAGTTCTTC CSAREWLSSYNEQFF
TRBJ2-7 TRBD2 TRBV9 medium-sized TGTGCCAGCAGCGTAGACCCAGCGGGGGTCTACGAGCAGTACTTC CASSVDPAGVYEQYF
TRBJ2-7 TRBD2 TRBV28 many TGTACCAGCAGTTTAGGGCTAGCGGGAGCCGAGCAGTACTTC CTSSLGLAGAEQYF
TRBJ1-4 NA TRBV19 medium-sized TGTGCCAGTAGTCCCATGCGGGACGCCACCAATGAAAAACTGTTTTTT CASSPMRDATNEKLFF
TRBJ1-4 NA TRBV20-1 medium-sized TGCAGTGCTAGGGGTCCCTTGGGGGAAAAACTGTTTTTT CSARGPLGEKLFF
TRBJ2-7 NA TRBV14 medium-sized TGTGCCAGCAGCCAAGATGGGTCAGGGGCCTACGAGCAGTACTTC CASSQDGSGAYEQYF
TRBJ2-4 NA TRBV7-2 many TGTGCCAGCAGCCCTGGCCCGCGCGGGGCCCTAGCCAAAAACATTCAGTACTTC CASSPGPRGALAKNIQYF
TRBJ2-7 NA TRBV3-1 many TGTGCCAGCAGCCCCGGGACATCTGGCCTCGAGCAGTACTTC CASSPGTSGLEQYF
TRBJ1-1 NA TRBV5-1 NA TGCGCCAGCAGCCTTGGGGGGCGCGTTGGAAACACTGAAGCTTTCTTT CASSLGGRVGNTEAFF
TRBJ2-2 NA TRBV6-5 many TGTGCCAGCAGTTACTCCACCGGGGAGCTGTTTTTT CASSYSTGELFF
TRBJ2-3 NA TRBV9 many TGTGCCAGCAGCGAATCTAATGGGCGACTCACAGATACGCAGTATTTT CASSESNGRLTDTQYF
TRBJ2-5 NA TRBV5-4 many TGTGCCAGCAGCCCAGGGATGGAGACCCAGTACTTC CASSPGMETQYF
TRBJ1-1 TRBD1 TRBV6-2/TRBV6-3 few TGTGCCAGCAGACTGACAGGGACCACTGAAGCTTTCTTT CASRLTGTTEAFF
TRBJ2-2 TRBD1 TRBV2 medium-sized TGTGCCAGCAGTCCAAACAGGGGGCGGACCGGGGAGCTGTTTTTT CASSPNRGRTGELFF
TRBJ2-5 NA TRBV12-3/TRBV12-4 NA TGTGCCTGCAGTTTTCGGAGCGCTCAAGAGACCCAGTGCTTC CACSFRSAQETQCF
TRBJ1-2 TRBD1 TRBV12-3/TRBV12-4 many TGTGCCAGCAGCCCAGGGAGGGGGCGCAACTATGGCTACACCTTC CASSPGRGRNYGYTF
TRBJ1-1 TRBD1 TRBV28 many TGTGCCAGCAGTTTTCAGGACAGGGAGGTTCAGTTCTTT CASSFQDREVQFF
TRBJ2-5 NA TRBV20-1 many TGCAGTGCTTCTACTCAGGGCCGGGAGACCCAGTACTTC CSASTQGRETQYF
TRBJ1-5 TRBD1 TRBV30 many TGTGCCTGGAGTGAGAGACAGGGGAACGGTCAGCCCCAGCATTTT CAWSERQGNGQPQHF
TRBJ2-7 NA TRBV11-2 NA TGTGCCAGCAGCTGGGGGTTAGGGGACGAGCAGTACTTC CASSWGLGDEQYF
TRBJ2-3 TRBD1 TRBV4-2 many TGTGCCAGCAGCCCCCGCACGACAGGGAGAGAGGAAGATACGCAGTATTTT CASSPRTTGREEDTQYF
TRBJ1-1 NA TRBV5-1 medium-sized TGCGCCAGCAGCTTGGTTGCGGGGGAGGCTGAAGCTTTCTTT CASSLVAGEAEAFF
TRBJ1-3 TRBD1 TRBV28 many TGTGCCAGCAGTTTAAGGGGACAGGCCTCTGGAAACACCATATATTTT CASSLRGQASGNTIYF